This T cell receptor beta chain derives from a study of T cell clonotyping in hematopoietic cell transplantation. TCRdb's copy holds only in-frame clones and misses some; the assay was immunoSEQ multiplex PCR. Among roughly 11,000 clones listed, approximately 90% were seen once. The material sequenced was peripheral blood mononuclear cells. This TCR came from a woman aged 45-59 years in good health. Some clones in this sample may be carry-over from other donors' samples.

The chain's CDR3 is CASSLGTAAYEQYF. DNA of the CDR3: TGTGCCAGCTCGCTCGGGACAGCTGCCTACGAGCAGTACTTC. This sequence joins TRBV7-2 and TRBJ2-7, with 7 positions matching TRBD1. The CDR3 extends over 14 amino acids. CDR1 is SGHTA and CDR2 is FQGNSA in the germline V gene. Trimming removed 8 bases from V and 2 bases from J; junction bases left unmatched: 9. Based on the CDR3 plus reference TRBV7-2 and TRBJ2-7, the full variable domain is GAGVSQSPSNKVTEKGKDVELRCDPISGHTALYWYRQSLGQGLEFLIYFQGNSAPDKSGLPSDRFSAERTGGSVSTLTIQRTQQEDSAVYLCASSLGTAAYEQYFGPGTRLTVT.